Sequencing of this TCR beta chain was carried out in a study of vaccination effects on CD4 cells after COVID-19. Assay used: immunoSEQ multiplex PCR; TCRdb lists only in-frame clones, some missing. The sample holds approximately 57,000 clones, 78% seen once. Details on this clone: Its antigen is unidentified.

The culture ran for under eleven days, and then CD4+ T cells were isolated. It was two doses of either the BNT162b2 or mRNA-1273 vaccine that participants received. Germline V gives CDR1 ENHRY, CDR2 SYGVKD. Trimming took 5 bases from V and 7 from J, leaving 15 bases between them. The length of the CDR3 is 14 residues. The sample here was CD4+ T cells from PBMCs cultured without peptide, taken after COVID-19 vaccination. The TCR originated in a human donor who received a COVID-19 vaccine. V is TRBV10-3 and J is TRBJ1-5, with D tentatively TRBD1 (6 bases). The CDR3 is CAISTDRSGQPQHF. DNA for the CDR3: TGTGCCATCAGTACCGACAGGTCCGGACAGCCCCAGCATTTT.